The rows below give T cell receptor beta chains drawn from one sample of a study of blood T cells in healthy people across ages. TCRdb reprocessed the 5' RACE reads with MiXCR, giving one entry per CDR3 protein. Among 650,000 to 900,000 distinct CDR3 sequences, 60% to 80% were seen once, and the ten largest hold about a quarter. Sequenced: blood. Receptor source: a man younger than 40 in good health. Both conserved end residues are part of each CDR3. Each record gives: D gene, CDR3 length, J gene, V gene, clone size, CDR3 protein, CDR3 DNA. D genes are given only for firm matches. For some rows the clone size is stated as once, few or many, or as a class when expanded; others skip it.

d_call: TRBD1
cdr3_length: 14
j_call: TRBJ2-7
v_call: TRBV20-1
clone_size: -
cdr3_aa: CSARLGQGLNGQYF
cdr3_nt: TGCAGTGCTAGATTGGGACAGGGGCTAAACGGGCAGTACTTC

d_call: -
cdr3_length: 12
j_call: TRBJ2-7
v_call: TRBV28
clone_size: many
cdr3_aa: CASSLHPYEQYF
cdr3_nt: TGTGCCAGCAGTTTACATCCCTACGAGCAGTACTTC

d_call: -
cdr3_length: 14
j_call: TRBJ2-1
v_call: TRBV7-2
clone_size: -
cdr3_aa: CASSWRQGGYGQFF
cdr3_nt: TGTGCCAGCAGCTGGCGACAGGGAGGCTATGGGCAGTTCTTC

d_call: TRBD2
cdr3_length: 15
j_call: TRBJ2-1
v_call: TRBV12-3/TRBV12-4
clone_size: few
cdr3_aa: CASSFKTSGIDEQFF
cdr3_nt: TGTGCCAGCAGTTTCAAAACTAGCGGGATCGATGAGCAGTTCTTC

d_call: TRBD2
cdr3_length: 17
j_call: TRBJ2-5
v_call: TRBV7-8
clone_size: -
cdr3_aa: CASSLAQTSGAWETQYF
cdr3_nt: TGTGCCAGCAGCTTAGCCCAGACTAGCGGGGCCTGGGAGACCCAGTACTTC

d_call: -
cdr3_length: 15
j_call: TRBJ1-6
v_call: TRBV4-2
clone_size: -
cdr3_aa: CASSQPSSYNSPLHF
cdr3_nt: TGTGCCAGCAGCCAACCCAGCTCCTATAATTCACCCCTCCACTTT

d_call: -
cdr3_length: 13
j_call: TRBJ2-1
v_call: TRBV5-1
clone_size: -
cdr3_aa: CASSGDVNNEQFF
cdr3_nt: TGCGCCAGCAGCGGGGACGTGAATAATGAGCAGTTCTTC

d_call: TRBD1
cdr3_length: 13
j_call: TRBJ1-2
v_call: TRBV12-3/TRBV12-4
clone_size: once
cdr3_aa: CASSSGTVPGYTF
cdr3_nt: TGTGCCAGCAGTTCCGGGACAGTCCCTGGCTACACCTTC

d_call: TRBD2
cdr3_length: 17
j_call: TRBJ2-1
v_call: TRBV4-3
clone_size: few
cdr3_aa: CASSQGGPSGGGDEQFF
cdr3_nt: TGCGCCAGCAGCCAAGGAGGTCCTAGCGGGGGAGGAGATGAGCAGTTCTTC

d_call: TRBD2
cdr3_length: 14
j_call: TRBJ2-1
v_call: TRBV20-1
clone_size: -
cdr3_aa: CSATSGGAGNEQFF
cdr3_nt: TGCAGTGCTACTAGCGGGGGGGCTGGAAATGAGCAGTTCTTC

d_call: -
cdr3_length: 13
j_call: TRBJ2-1
v_call: TRBV9
clone_size: -
cdr3_aa: CASSVLSTGTQFF
cdr3_nt: TGTGCCAGCAGCGTACTCAGCACAGGTACGCAGTTCTTC

d_call: TRBD2
cdr3_length: 16
j_call: TRBJ2-1
v_call: TRBV4-3
clone_size: -
cdr3_aa: CASSQRTSGGRNEQFF
cdr3_nt: TGCGCCAGCAGCCAACGGACTAGCGGGGGTCGCAATGAGCAGTTCTTC

d_call: TRBD2
cdr3_length: 18
j_call: TRBJ2-7
v_call: TRBV28
clone_size: -
cdr3_aa: CASSPKPGLAGVTYEQYF
cdr3_nt: TGTGCCAGCAGTCCCAAACCGGGACTAGCGGGAGTGACCTACGAGCAGTACTTC

d_call: TRBD1
cdr3_length: 14
j_call: TRBJ1-4
v_call: TRBV28
clone_size: -
cdr3_aa: CASSFMTGGEKLFF
cdr3_nt: TGTGCCAGCAGTTTTATGACAGGGGGAGAAAAACTGTTTTTT

d_call: TRBD1
cdr3_length: 15
j_call: TRBJ2-7
v_call: TRBV5-5
clone_size: -
cdr3_aa: CASSYPGTGLGEQYF
cdr3_nt: TGTGCCAGCAGCTATCCCGGGACAGGGTTGGGCGAGCAGTACTTC

d_call: -
cdr3_length: 19
j_call: TRBJ2-6
v_call: TRBV12-3/TRBV12-4
clone_size: once
cdr3_aa: CASSLALGQGSTGANVLTF
cdr3_nt: TGTGCCAGCAGTTTAGCGCTCGGCCAGGGTAGTACTGGGGCCAACGTCCTGACTTTC

d_call: -
cdr3_length: 15
j_call: TRBJ1-5
v_call: TRBV4-3
clone_size: -
cdr3_aa: CASSQDGRENQPQHF
cdr3_nt: TGCGCCAGCAGCCAAGATGGCAGGGAAAATCAGCCCCAGCATTTT

d_call: TRBD2
cdr3_length: 19
j_call: TRBJ2-3
v_call: TRBV7-3
clone_size: many
cdr3_aa: CASSLNPRLAGGSTDTQYF
cdr3_nt: TGTGCCAGCAGCTTAAACCCTCGACTAGCGGGGGGCAGCACAGATACGCAGTATTTT

d_call: TRBD1
cdr3_length: 14
j_call: TRBJ1-5
v_call: TRBV29-1
clone_size: -
cdr3_aa: CSVETGVLNQPQHF
cdr3_nt: TGCAGCGTTGAAACAGGGGTCCTCAATCAGCCCCAGCATTTT

d_call: -
cdr3_length: 15
j_call: TRBJ2-7
v_call: TRBV7-9
clone_size: -
cdr3_aa: CASSPSFIGSYEQYF
cdr3_nt: TGTGCCAGCAGCCCCAGTTTTATCGGCTCCTACGAGCAGTACTTC

d_call: -
cdr3_length: 17
j_call: TRBJ2-7
v_call: TRBV6-6
clone_size: -
cdr3_aa: CASSYSVPGFPLSEQYF
cdr3_nt: TGTGCCAGCAGTTACTCGGTCCCGGGTTTTCCCCTAAGCGAGCAGTACTTC

d_call: -
cdr3_length: 14
j_call: TRBJ1-4
v_call: TRBV12-3/TRBV12-4
clone_size: -
cdr3_aa: CASSRRGLIEKLFF
cdr3_nt: TGTGCCAGCTCCCGAAGGGGCCTGATAGAAAAACTGTTTTTT

d_call: -
cdr3_length: 16
j_call: TRBJ2-4
v_call: TRBV10-3
clone_size: -
cdr3_aa: CAISESGHLAKNIQYF
cdr3_nt: TGTGCCATCAGTGAGTCGGGGCACTTAGCCAAAAACATTCAGTACTTC